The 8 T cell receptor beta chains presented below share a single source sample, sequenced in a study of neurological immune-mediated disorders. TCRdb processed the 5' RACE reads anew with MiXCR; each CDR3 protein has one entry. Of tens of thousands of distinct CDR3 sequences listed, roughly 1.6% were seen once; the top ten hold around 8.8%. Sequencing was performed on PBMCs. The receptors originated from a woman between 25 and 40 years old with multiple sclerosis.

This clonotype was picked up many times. The CDR3 loop reads CASSLLAGGRTEAFF. The DNA of the CDR3 is TGCGCCAGCAGCTTGTTAGCAGGGGGAAGAACTGAAGCTTTCTTT. The rearrangement links TRBV5-1 to TRBJ1-1; 7 nucleotides align to TRBD1. This CDR3 contains 15 residues. V was clipped by 1 base and J by 5 bases; unmatched bases: 8. Germline-derived CDR1 and CDR2 are SGHRS and YFSETQ. The variable domain in full, completed from reference TRBV5-1 and TRBJ1-1, reads KAGVTQTPRYLIKTRGQQVTLSCSPISGHRSVSWYQQTPGQGLQFLFEYFSETQRNKGNFPGRFSGRQFSNSRSEMNVSTLELGDSALYLCASSLLAGGRTEAFFGQGTRLTVV.

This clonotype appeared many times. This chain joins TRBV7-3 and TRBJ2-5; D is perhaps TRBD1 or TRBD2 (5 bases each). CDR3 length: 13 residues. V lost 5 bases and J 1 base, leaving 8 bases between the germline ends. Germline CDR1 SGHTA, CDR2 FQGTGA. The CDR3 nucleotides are TGTGCCAGCAGCAGGGACCTCCAAGAGACCCAGTACTTC. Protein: CASSRDLQETQYF.

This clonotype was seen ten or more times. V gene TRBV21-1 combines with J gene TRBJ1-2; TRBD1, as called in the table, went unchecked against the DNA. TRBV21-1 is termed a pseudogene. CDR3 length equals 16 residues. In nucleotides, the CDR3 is TGTGCCAGCAGCCCGGGACAGGGGGCGTTGAACTATGGCTACACCTTC. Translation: CASSPGQGALNYGYTF.

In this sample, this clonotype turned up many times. CDR3 coding DNA: TGTGCCACCAGCAGGGGAAACGACAGTCCTGGCTACACCTTC. It is translated as CATSRGNDSPGYTF. The chain combines TRBV15 with TRBJ1-2; tentatively, D is TRBD1 (5 bases). Germline CDR1 is LNHNV and CDR2 is YYDKDF (reference sequence). The ends were cut back, 3 bases at V and 7 bases at J, with 15 bases in the middle. CDR3 size: 14 residues.

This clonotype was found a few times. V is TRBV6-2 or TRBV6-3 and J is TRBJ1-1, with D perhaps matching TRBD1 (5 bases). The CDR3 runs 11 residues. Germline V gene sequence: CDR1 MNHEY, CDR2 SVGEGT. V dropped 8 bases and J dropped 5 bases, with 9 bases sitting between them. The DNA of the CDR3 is TGTGCCAGCTCTGGGGGGACTGAAGCTTTCTTT. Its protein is CASSGGTEAFF.

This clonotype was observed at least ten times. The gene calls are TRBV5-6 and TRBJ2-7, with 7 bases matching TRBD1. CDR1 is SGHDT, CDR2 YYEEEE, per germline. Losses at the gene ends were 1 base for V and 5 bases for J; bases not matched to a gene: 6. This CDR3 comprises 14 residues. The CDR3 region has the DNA TGTGCCAGCAGCTTGAAGACAGGGTTCCACGAGCAGTACTTC. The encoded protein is CASSLKTGFHEQYF.

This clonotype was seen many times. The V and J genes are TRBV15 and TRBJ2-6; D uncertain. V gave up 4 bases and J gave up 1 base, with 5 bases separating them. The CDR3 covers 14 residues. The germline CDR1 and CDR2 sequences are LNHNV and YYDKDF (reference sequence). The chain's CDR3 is CATSISSGANVLTF. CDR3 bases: TGTGCCACCAGCATCTCATCTGGGGCCAACGTCCTGACTTTC.

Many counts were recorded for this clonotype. In nucleotides, the CDR3 is TGTGCCATCGGCGGGGGTTCAGAGACCCAGTACTTC. Its protein is CAIGGGSETQYF. V is TRBV10-3 and J is TRBJ2-5; TRBD2 agrees at 7 bases. Germline V gene sequence: CDR1 ENHRY, CDR2 SYGVKD. V gave up 8 bases and J gave up 4 bases; unmatched junction bases: 4. CDR3 length: 12 amino acids.